Below are 14 T cell receptor beta chains sequenced from a single sample in a study of read filtering for tumor transcriptome and immune sequencing. Molecular barcoded adaptors covering alpha/delta and beta/gamma chains were used on 400 to 450 ng RNA. TCRdb re-derived calls from the reads in MiXCR, one entry per CDR3 protein. Found here are about 130,000 distinct CDR3 sequences, 10% to 15% of them singletons; the top ten hold 11%. Sequencing was done on a sample of a population of CD138-negative cells sorted from bone marrow. These receptors were obtained from a donor aged 40 or over with multiple myeloma.

In this sample, this clonotype turned up many times. This rearrangement joins TRBV5-6 to TRBJ2-7; possibly TRBD1 for D (5 bases). Trimming took off 0 bases at V and 1 base at J, with 8 bases between the two ends. Germline-derived CDR1 and CDR2 are SGHDT and YYEEEE. The CDR3 loop spans 14 amino acids. CDR3 amino acids: CASSLGWTSYEQYF. In DNA form, the CDR3 reads TGTGCCAGCAGCTTGGGTTGGACATCCTACGAGCAGTACTTC.

This clonotype came up a few times. This may be a read error, as it is one base from a much larger clone. The chain recombines TRBV11-2 with TRBJ1-4, with D possibly being TRBD1 (5 bases). In germline, CDR1 is SGHAT, CDR2 FQNNGV. This CDR3 is built from 15 residues. The CDR3 sequence is CASSWGGTDNGKLFF. The CDR3 DNA reads as TGTGCCAGCAGCTGGGGGGGGACCGATAATGGAAAACTGTTTTTT.

The sample holds many counts of this clonotype. V is TRBV12-3 or TRBV12-4 and J is TRBJ2-3; 8 bases fit TRBD2. The CDR3 spans 14 residues. The V segment lost 6 bases and the J segment 6 bases; nucleotides outside the gene matches: 8. The CDR3 spells CASSRGLEFDTQYF. CDR3 DNA sequence: TGTGCCAGCAGCCGGGGACTAGAGTTCGATACGCAGTATTTT.

To note about this clonotype: This clone may be a read error of a much larger clone one base away. The chain joins TRBV5-8 to TRBJ1-1; 8 positions match TRBD1. Germline assignment: CDR1 SGHTS and CDR2 YDEGEE. The CDR3 consists of 15 residues. CDR3 loop: CGTTGGQIGDTEAFF. CDR3 nucleotide sequence: TGTGGCACTACAGGGGGACAAATTGGGGACACTGAAGCTTTCTTT.

This clonotype was recorded many times. V usage is TRBV20-1 and J usage is TRBJ2-3; the D is unclear. CDR3 length equals 10 residues. The germline V gene encodes CDR1 DFQATT and CDR2 SNEGSKA (reference sequence). V lost 3 bases to trimming and J lost 6 bases, with 4 bases between them. The CDR3 coding sequence is TGCAGTGCTAGTACTGATACGCAGTATTTT. This encodes CSASTDTQYF.

The sample holds many counts of this clonotype. This rearrangement joins TRBV7-2 to TRBJ2-5; 8 nucleotides align to TRBD2. This CDR3 is built from 16 residues. Germline CDR1 reads SGHTA; CDR2 reads FQGNSA. The trim removed 5 bases at V and 4 bases at J, leaving 12 bases unmatched. This chain's CDR3 is CASSRLSGGPAETQYF. In nucleotides, the CDR3 is TGTGCCAGCAGCCGTCTGTCGGGAGGGCCCGCAGAGACCCAGTACTTC.

This clonotype has more than one count but fewer than ten. The chain couples TRBV6-1 to TRBJ2-5; 9 bases map to TRBD2. The J segment lost 4 bases and the V segment lost 1 base, leaving 13 bases of the junction unmatched. There are 18 residues in the CDR3. Germline CDR1 and CDR2: MNHNS and SASEGT. The CDR3 DNA reads as TGTGCCAGCAGTGAAGGGGGTCTAGCGGGGAGAAAGGGAGAGACCCAGTACTTC. Its translation is CASSEGGLAGRKGETQYF.

This clonotype was recorded at least ten times. This chain connects TRBV6-1 to TRBJ1-1; D not certain. The germline CDR1 and CDR2 sequences are MNHNS and SASEGT. Between the trimmed V and J ends, which lost 2 bases and 1 base, there was a span of 11 bases. The CDR3 has 15 residues. The CDR3 spells CASSEPRTGNTEAFF. The CDR3 DNA reads TGTGCCAGCAGTGAACCTCGGACGGGGAACACTGAAGCTTTCTTT.

The genes are TRBV11-2 and TRBJ1-1; D uncertain. This CDR3 is 14 amino acids long. Germline V gene data show CDR1 as SGHAT and CDR2 as FQNNGV. The V gene lost 0 bases and the J gene lost 4 bases, with 9 bases spanning the gap. The CDR3 protein is CASSLDGRGTEAFF. CDR3 in DNA: TGTGCCAGCAGCTTAGATGGGAGAGGCACTGAAGCTTTCTTT.

The chain links TRBV20-1 to TRBJ1-2, with TRBD1 as a possible D gene (5 bases). The V gene's germline CDR1 is DFQATT and CDR2 SNEGSKA (reference sequence). This CDR3 has 13 amino acids. In DNA, the CDR3 is TGCTCAACCAGAGGTTTGAAGGGGTATGGCTACACCTTC. This sequence encodes CSTRGLKGYGYTF.

Notes on this clonotype: A much larger clone lies one base from this, so it may be a read error. V and J are TRBV5-1 and TRBJ2-7; 8 nucleotides agree with TRBD1. Germline loops: CDR1 SGHRS, CDR2 YFSETQ. The length of the CDR3 is 15 residues. The CDR3 region has the DNA TGCGCCAGCGGCTTCGGGACAGGTACCTCCTACGAGCAGTACTTC. The encoded protein is CASGFGTGTSYEQYF.

In this sample, this clonotype turned up many times. This sequence joins TRBV10-2 and TRBJ2-4; no definite D call. With 10 bases removed from V and 0 bases from J, the gap between germline ends came to 22 bases. The CDR3 loop spans 17 amino acids. Germline CDR1 is WSHSY and CDR2 is SAAADI. The CDR3 nucleotides read TGCGCCATAACGTGTGGAGCAGGAATCCTAGCCAAAAACATTCAGTACTTC. It yields the protein CAITCGAGILAKNIQYF.

At least ten counts were recorded for this clonotype. The gene calls are TRBV5-1 and TRBJ2-5; 10 positions agree with TRBD1. The J segment lost 3 bases and the V segment lost 3 bases, leaving 2 bases of the junction unmatched. The length of the CDR3 is 14 residues. Germline CDR1 SGHRS, CDR2 YFSETQ. The CDR3 here is CASSSGTGEETQYF. CDR3 sequence (DNA): TGCGCCAGCAGCTCCGGGACAGGGGAAGAGACCCAGTACTTC.

In its sample, this clonotype was seen many times. V gene TRBV5-1 combines with J gene TRBJ2-3, with D possibly being TRBD1 (5 bases). CDR3 length equals 15 residues. Trimming cost V 0 bases and J 5 bases, with 13 bases left between them. CDR1 and CDR2 (germline): SGHRS, YFSETQ. The CDR3 region is CASSLEGRAIDTQYF. CDR3 DNA sequence: TGCGCCAGCAGCTTGGAGGGCAGGGCAATAGATACGCAGTATTTT.